The 29 T cell receptor beta chains in this list originate from one sample, sequenced in a study of technical replicates of blood from a handful of donors. Method: immunoSEQ multiplex PCR; TCRdb's copy keeps in-frame clones and lacks some. The sample consists of 85,000 to 100,000 clones, around 95% of them appearing once. The source material was T cells isolated from PBMCs. The receptors derive from a human donor in good health.

This rearrangement joins TRBV30 to TRBJ2-3; 11 nucleotides match TRBD2. CDR1 GTSNPN and CDR2 SVGIG come from the germline V gene (reference sequence). The V and J ends lost 3 bases and 13 bases, in that order; junction bases with no gene match: 24. The CDR3 extends over 18 amino acids. The CDR3: CAWRGIQIAGGQTRSKYF. The CDR3 DNA follows: TGTGCCTGGAGGGGGATTCAGATAGCGGGGGGGCAAACACGGTCCAAGTATTTT.

The chain is built from TRBV5-6 and TRBJ2-7; TRBD1 aligns across 8 bases. This CDR3 has 17 residues. Germline loops: CDR1 SGHDT, CDR2 YYEEEE. V trimming: 0 bases; J trimming: 6 bases; junction bases outside the gene matches: 14. CDR3 DNA: TGTGCCAGCAGCTTGGACGCATTGTGGACAGGGAAGAGCGAGCAGTACTTC. This codes for CASSLDALWTGKSEQYF.

This chain connects TRBV5-7 to TRBJ2-2, with 8 bases matching TRBD1. TRBV5-7 is filed as an ORF, its function uncertain. The CDR3 has 14 residues. J lost 4 bases, V lost 10 bases, and 9 bases had no gene match. This CDR3 is CAGARGRGTGELFF. For the CDR3, the DNA is TGTGCCGGGGCCAGGGGGCGCGGCACCGGGGAGCTGTTTTTT.

The genes are TRBV12-5 and TRBJ1-1; 9 bases are a match to TRBD1. Trimming at V came to 2 bases and at J to 1 base, leaving 11 bases not matched to a gene. This CDR3 is built from 18 residues. Germline CDR1 and CDR2: LGHNT and FRNRAP. Written as DNA, the CDR3 is TGTGCTAGTGGTTTGCCACAGGGGGCGAGGATTGAGAACACTGAAGCTTTCTTT. It encodes CASGLPQGARIENTEAFF.

The chain is built from TRBV5-8 and TRBJ2-3, with TRBD2 identical over 8 bases. The V gene end was trimmed by 4 bases and the J gene end by 2 bases; junction bases not matched to a gene: 6. The CDR3 is 15 amino acids. CDR1 and CDR2 from the germline V gene are SGHTS and YDEGEE. The CDR3 nucleotides read TGTGCCAGCAGCCCGGGACTAGGAAACACAGATACGCAGTATTTT. Translating it yields CASSPGLGNTDTQYF.

The chain uses TRBV28 and TRBJ1-2; 8 bases are shared with TRBD1. The CDR3 runs to 16 residues. In germline, CDR1 is MDHEN, CDR2 SYDVKM. V lost 3 bases to trimming and J lost 6 bases; unmatched junction nucleotides: 12. The CDR3 nucleotides read TGTGCCAGCAGTTTTCCGGGCAGGGGGCTTGTTAATGGCTACACCTTC. Amino acid sequence: CASSFPGRGLVNGYTF.

V is TRBV5-4 and J is TRBJ1-2, with 9 bases identical to TRBD1. Germline-derived CDR1 and CDR2 are SGHNT and YYREEE (reference sequence). The V and J ends lost 4 bases and 0 bases, in that order; junction bases with no gene match: 10. The CDR3 is 17 residues long. The CDR3 sequence: CASSPFFGTGTNYGYTF. CDR3 DNA: TGTGCCAGCAGCCCCTTTTTTGGGACAGGGACTAACTATGGCTACACCTTC.

V is TRBV5-4 and J is TRBJ2-2; 9 nucleotides line up with TRBD1. With 4 bases clipped from V and 3 bases from J, the junction kept 4 bases outside the gene matches. The V gene's germline CDR1 is SGHNT and CDR2 YYREEE (reference sequence). This CDR3 is built from 15 residues. The CDR3 DNA reads TGTGCCAGCAGCCCACAGGGGGCAGACACCGGGGAGCTGTTTTTT. Translation gives CASSPQGADTGELFF. The variable domain in full, completed from reference TRBV5-4 and TRBJ2-2, reads ETGVTQSPTHLIKTRGQQVTLRCSSQSGHNTVSWYQQALGQGPQFIFQYYREEENGRGNFPPRFSGLQFPNYSSELNVNALELDDSALYLCASSPQGADTGELFFGEGSRLTVL.

This chain links TRBV5-4 with TRBJ1-1, with D perhaps matching TRBD1 (6 bases). CDR1 is SGHNT and CDR2 is YYREEE in the germline V gene (reference sequence). V dropped 2 bases and J dropped 3 bases, with 11 bases sitting between them. This CDR3 is built from 14 residues. The CDR3 spells CASSFWGGDTEAFF. The CDR3 nucleotides read TGTGCCAGCAGCTTTTGGGGGGGCGACACTGAAGCTTTCTTT.

This chain links TRBV7-2 with TRBJ2-7; weak D call: TRBD1 (5 bases). Trimming took off 7 bases at V and 3 bases at J, with 7 bases between the two ends. This CDR3 spans 11 amino acids. CDR1 and CDR2 from the germline V gene are SGHTA and FQGNSA. The CDR3 DNA sequence: TGTGCCAGCACGGACAACTACGAGCAGTACTTC. It is translated as CASTDNYEQYF.

The chain uses TRBV7-2 and TRBJ1-5; tentative D call: TRBD1 (6 bases). The germline V gene has CDR1 SGHTA and CDR2 FQGNSA. Trimming removed 5 bases from V and 5 bases from J, with 13 bases in between. The CDR3 runs 14 residues. DNA of the CDR3: TGTGCCAGCAGCATGAGAGGGGGTGATCAGCCCCAGCATTTT. It codes for CASSMRGGDQPQHF.

The V and J genes are TRBV29-1 and TRBJ1-2; TRBD1 matches at 8 bases. The CDR3 consists of 13 residues. Germline assignment: CDR1 SQVTM and CDR2 ANQGSEA. V shed 6 bases, J shed 6 bases, and the junction held 9 bases outside the gene matches. The CDR3 loop reads CSVAPTGENGYTF. CDR3 bases: TGCAGCGTCGCTCCGACAGGGGAGAATGGCTACACCTTC.

V is TRBV6-5 and J is TRBJ1-2, with a possible D match to TRBD1 (6 bases). V lost 5 bases, J lost 2 bases, and 12 bases lay in between. Germline CDR1 reads MNHEY; CDR2 reads SVGAGI. The CDR3 runs 14 residues. The DNA of the CDR3 is TGTGCCAGCAGTACAGGACAGCGAAACTATGGCTACACCTTC. Protein sequence: CASSTGQRNYGYTF.

The V gene is TRBV29-1, the J gene TRBJ1-6, with 7 positions matching TRBD1. CDR3 length: 14 residues. The V segment lost 4 bases and the J segment 7 bases; nucleotides outside the gene matches: 7. The germline gives CDR1 SQVTM, CDR2 ANQGSEA. The DNA of the CDR3 is TGCAGCGTTGCGTACGGACAGGAAAATTCACCCCTCCACTTT. Protein sequence: CSVAYGQENSPLHF.

The chain joins TRBV5-4 to TRBJ2-1; tentatively, D is TRBD2 (6 bases). The CDR3 contains 15 residues. From germline, CDR1 is SGHNT and CDR2 YYREEE (reference sequence). V gave up 3 bases and J gave up 9 bases, with 19 bases separating them. The CDR3 nucleotides are TGTGCCAGCAGCTCAGCCCCCGGGACTCTCGCTGAGCAGTTCTTC. This sequence encodes CASSSAPGTLAEQFF.

This rearrangement joins TRBV10-3 to TRBJ2-5; no firm D call. Trimming took off 3 bases at V and 2 bases at J, with 4 bases between the two ends. Germline V lookup: CDR1 ENHRY, CDR2 SYGVKD. There are 12 residues in the CDR3. CDR3 region: CAISDPQETQYF. The CDR3 coding sequence is TGTGCCATCAGTGACCCTCAAGAGACCCAGTACTTC.

The V and J genes are TRBV9 and TRBJ1-1, with TRBD1 matching over 7 bases. There are 14 residues in the CDR3. J lost 2 bases, V lost 4 bases, and 5 bases had no gene match. CDR1 and CDR2 from the germline V gene are SGDLS and YYNGEE. CDR3 nucleotide sequence: TGTGCCAGCAGCTCTGACAGGGCTAACACTGAAGCTTTCTTT. Translating gives CASSSDRANTEAFF.

The gene calls are TRBV18 and TRBJ2-7; 8 bases fit TRBD2. CDR3 size: 14 residues. Germline assignment: CDR1 KGHSH and CDR2 LQKENI. The V segment lost 1 base and the J segment 3 bases; nucleotides outside the gene matches: 2. CDR3 DNA sequence: TGTGCCAGCTCACCACTAGCGGGGAGCTACGAGCAGTACTTC. Its translation: CASSPLAGSYEQYF.

The V and J genes are TRBV15 and TRBJ1-1; 10 nucleotides align to TRBD1. CDR1 and CDR2 (germline): LNHNV, YYDKDF (reference sequence). The trim removed 7 bases at V and 4 bases at J, leaving 9 bases unmatched. This CDR3 has 15 residues. This chain's CDR3 is CATIPGQGTGTEAFF. CDR3 nucleotides: TGTGCCACCATACCGGGACAGGGGACCGGCACTGAAGCTTTCTTT. The whole variable domain, filled in from reference TRBV15 and TRBJ1-1, reads DAMVIQNPRYQVTQFGKPVTLSCSQTLNHNVMYWYQQKSSQAPKLLFHYYDKDFNNEADTPDNFQSRRPNTSFCFLDIRSPGLGDTAMYLCATIPGQGTGTEAFFGQGTRLTVV.

The genes are TRBV6-5 and TRBJ2-2; 10 nucleotides agree with TRBD2. The CDR3 loop spans 15 amino acids. The J segment lost 1 base and the V segment lost 4 bases, leaving 0 bases of the junction unmatched. Germline V gene sequence: CDR1 MNHEY, CDR2 SVGAGI. CDR3 protein: CASSSSGRNTGELFF. DNA for the CDR3: TGTGCCAGCAGTTCTAGCGGGAGGAACACCGGGGAGCTGTTTTTT.

The V gene is TRBV5-5, the J gene TRBJ1-5; 7 nucleotides agree with TRBD1. The CDR3 extends over 15 amino acids. The germline V gene has CDR1 SGHKS and CDR2 YYEKEE (reference sequence). The junction had 7 bases not matched to a gene; V was cut back by 2 bases and J by 5 bases. CDR3 nucleotide sequence: TGTGCCAGCAGCTTTTGGCGGGACAGCTATCAGCCCCAGCATTTT. Protein sequence: CASSFWRDSYQPQHF.

This chain connects TRBV14 to TRBJ1-1; D perhaps matches TRBD1 (5 bases). Germline-derived CDR1 and CDR2 are SGHDN and FVKESK. This CDR3 comprises 15 residues. The V gene lost 2 bases and the J gene lost 3 bases, with 13 bases spanning the gap. CDR3 bases: TGTGCCAGCAGCCAACAGGGAGGTTTTGACACTGAAGCTTTCTTT. It codes for CASSQQGGFDTEAFF.

This chain connects TRBV7-8 to TRBJ1-1; TRBD1 aligns across 11 bases. This CDR3 has 18 amino acids. The ends lost 1 base at V and 1 base at J; junction bases unmatched: 8. Per the germline V gene, CDR1 is SGHVS and CDR2 is FQNEAQ. CDR3 amino acids: CASSLGTGGALRNTEAFF. DNA for the CDR3: TGTGCCAGCAGCTTAGGGACAGGGGGCGCCCTTCGGAACACTGAAGCTTTCTTT.

The chain joins TRBV6-1 to TRBJ2-2; 8 bases are a match to TRBD1. Germline V gene sequence: CDR1 MNHNS, CDR2 SASEGT. With 5 bases clipped from V and 6 bases from J, the junction kept 8 bases outside the gene matches. The CDR3 spans 15 residues. CDR3 amino acids: CASSLRQTGAGELFF. The CDR3 bases are TGTGCCAGCAGTCTTCGTCAGACAGGGGCCGGGGAGCTGTTTTTT.

This clone was counted a single time. This chain connects TRBV29-1 to TRBJ2-1; D perhaps matches TRBD1 (5 bases). CDR1 and CDR2 (germline): SQVTM, ANQGSEA. V was pared by 2 bases and J by 11 bases, with 7 bases between. This CDR3 spans 10 amino acids. In DNA, the CDR3 is TGCAGCGTTGAATTGGGGCAGCAGTTCTTC. It encodes CSVELGQQFF.

The chain combines TRBV30 with TRBJ1-1; TRBD1 agrees at 8 bases. The CDR3 is 12 amino acids. Germline V gene lookup returns CDR1 GTSNPN and CDR2 SVGIG (reference sequence). V gave up 7 bases and J gave up 1 base; unmatched junction bases: 2. CDR3 in amino acids: CASQGGNTEAFF. Here the CDR3 DNA reads TGTGCCTCACAGGGGGGGAACACTGAAGCTTTCTTT.

The V gene is TRBV9, the J gene TRBJ2-4, with D tentatively TRBD2 (6 bases). CDR1 is SGDLS and CDR2 is YYNGEE in the germline V gene. The CDR3 length is 14 residues. V lost 0 bases, J lost 6 bases, and 10 bases lay in between. The CDR3 sequence: CASSVGGGGNIQYF. CDR3 DNA: TGTGCCAGCAGCGTAGGTGGGGGAGGAAACATTCAGTACTTC.

The V gene is TRBV7-8, the J gene TRBJ2-1; perhaps TRBD2 as D (5 bases). Germline values: CDR1 SGHVS, CDR2 FQNEAQ. The CDR3 runs 16 residues. V lost 5 bases to trimming and J lost 0 bases, with 14 bases between them. CDR3 residues: CASSRTAGYSYNEQFF. CDR3 bases: TGTGCCAGCAGCCGTACCGCGGGTTACTCCTACAATGAGCAGTTCTTC.

The chain is built from TRBV5-4 and TRBJ2-7, with D possibly TRBD1 on 5 matching bases. Germline V gene data show CDR1 as SGHNT and CDR2 as YYREEE (reference sequence). The CDR3 has 12 amino acids. V was shortened by 3 bases and J by 3 bases, with 7 bases between the two germline ends. The CDR3 coding sequence is TGTGCCAGCAGCTCCCAGGGCTACGAGCAGTACTTC. It yields the protein CASSSQGYEQYF.